A single sample gave rise to the 23 T cell receptor beta chains below, sequenced in a study of cytomegalovirus exposure and HLA in healthy donors. The PCR contained 60 Vbeta and 13 Jbeta primers. Generated by immunoSEQ multiplex PCR, the TCRdb table keeps only in-frame clones and is missing some. The data hold roughly 150,000 clones, with about 74% observed a single time. The source material was PBMCs. Receptor source: a male donor in good health and CMV-seronegative.

This clone was detected a few times. This chain links TRBV18 with TRBJ1-2, with 7 nucleotides matching TRBD1. The CDR3 sequence is 14 residues long. V lost 6 bases and J lost 5; bases outside the gene matches: 9. Looked up from germline, CDR1 is KGHSH and CDR2 is LQKENI. CDR3 nucleotide sequence: TGTGCCAGCTCGGAAGACAGGGAAGGGTATGGCTACACCTTC. This codes for CASSEDREGYGYTF.

This clone showed up just once. The CDR3 spells CASSPSTGLTFF. The CDR3, as DNA: TGTGCCAGCTCACCTTCGACAGGGCTGACTTTCTTT. This chain joins TRBV18 and TRBJ1-1; TRBD1 matches at 7 bases. V was pared by 3 bases and J by 12 bases, with 7 bases of the junction left unmatched. The CDR3 is made up of 12 amino acids. Looked up from germline, CDR1 is KGHSH and CDR2 is LQKENI.

This clone was seen more than once but under ten times. Sequence at one end of the junction differs from germline and may be a read error. This chain joins TRBV7-7 and TRBJ2-2; 7 nucleotides align to TRBD1. The length of the CDR3 is 14 residues. Per germline, CDR1 SSHAT and CDR2 FNYEAQ (reference sequence). This CDR3 reads CASSQQGLAGELFF. In nucleotides, the CDR3 is TGTGCTAGCAGCCAACAGGGGTTGGCCGGGGAGCTGTTTTTT.

This clone occurred a few times. This may be a read error, as it is one base from a much larger clone. The V and J genes are TRBV4-1 and TRBJ2-7, with 13 bases fitting TRBD2. J was trimmed by 4 bases and V by 0 bases; bases with no gene match: 6. CDR1 and CDR2 (germline): MGHRA, YSYEKL. CDR3 length equals 17 residues. CDR3 residues: CASSQDKVLAGGYEQYF. The CDR3 DNA sequence: TGCGCCAGCAGCCAAGATAAAGTACTAGCGGGGGGGTACGAGCAGTACTTC.

The CDR3 nucleotides are TGTGCCAGCAGTCTAGCGGGGGGGCCGGTAACGCAGTATTTT. Its translation: CASSLAGGPVTQYF. The chain joins TRBV6-6 to TRBJ2-3; 12 bases map to TRBD2. V dropped 5 bases and J dropped 9; count of bases not matched to a gene: 6. Germline V gene lookup returns CDR1 MNHNY and CDR2 SVGAGI (reference sequence). The CDR3 consists of 14 residues.

V and J are TRBV19 and TRBJ1-1; D is uncertain. The CDR3 sequence is 13 residues long. Trimming removed 5 bases at V and 3 bases at J, with 10 bases between. Germline CDR1 reads LNHDA; CDR2 reads SQIVND (reference sequence). The CDR3 bases are TGTGCCAGTAGTTTCCGACTGGACACTGAAGCTTTCTTT. Its translation is CASSFRLDTEAFF.

The chain has TRBV28 and TRBJ2-7, with 10 bases aligning to TRBD2. V trimming: 3 bases; J trimming: 3 bases; junction bases outside the gene matches: 5. This CDR3 contains 15 residues. CDR1 is MDHEN, CDR2 SYDVKM, per germline. For the CDR3, the DNA is TGTGCCAGCAGTTTTTTACTAGCGGGAAACTACGAGCAGTACTTC. This gives the protein CASSFLLAGNYEQYF.

In this sample, this clone turned up once. The chain uses TRBV5-1 and TRBJ2-7; D may be TRBD1 (6 bases). This CDR3 has 15 residues. V shed 4 bases and J shed 5 bases, with 19 bases lying between them. Germline CDR1 is SGHRS and CDR2 is YFSETQ. The CDR3 spells CASSPSLTGLHEQYF. DNA for the CDR3: TGCGCCAGCAGCCCATCCCTAACAGGGCTCCACGAGCAGTACTTC. Using reference TRBV5-1 and TRBJ2-7 for the parts outside the CDR3, the full variable domain is KAGVTQTPRYLIKTRGQQVTLSCSPISGHRSVSWYQQTPGQGLQFLFEYFSETQRNKGNFPGRFSGRQFSNSRSEMNVSTLELGDSALYLCASSPSLTGLHEQYFGPGTRLTVT.

This clone appeared a single time. The rearrangement links TRBV15 to TRBJ2-7; TRBD2 might be the D (7 bases). The CDR3 is made up of 15 amino acids. Trimming pared 0 bases from V and 5 bases from J, leaving 14 bases between. CDR1 is LNHNV, CDR2 YYDKDF, per germline (reference sequence). The chain's CDR3 is CATSRDLGGTHEQYF. Here the CDR3 DNA reads TGTGCCACCAGCAGAGATTTGGGGGGGACACACGAGCAGTACTTC.

The chain has TRBV23-1 and TRBJ2-5, with D tentatively TRBD2 (6 bases). TRBV23-1 is labeled an ORF, and its function is uncertain. The CDR3 is 12 amino acids. Trimming cost V 7 bases and J 5 bases, with 11 bases left between them. The CDR3 coding sequence is TGCGCCAGCAATGGGGAGGAGGAGACCCAGTACTTC. It is translated as CASNGEEETQYF.

The chain employs TRBV11-2 and TRBJ1-1; TRBD1 agrees at 9 bases. The CDR3 totals 14 residues. Germline values: CDR1 SGHAT, CDR2 FQNNGV. Trimming took 5 bases from V and 1 from J; bases not matched to a gene: 2. This CDR3 is CASSGDRANTEAFF. In nucleotides, the CDR3 is TGTGCCAGCAGCGGGGACAGGGCGAACACTGAAGCTTTCTTT. Based on the CDR3 plus reference TRBV11-2 and TRBJ1-1, the full variable domain is EAGVAQSPRYKIIEKRQSVAFWCNPISGHATLYWYQQILGQGPKLLIQFQNNGVVDDSQLPKDRFSAERLKGVDSTLKIQPAKLEDSAVYLCASSGDRANTEAFFGQGTRLTVV.

This clone showed up just a few times. The chain recombines TRBV10-3 with TRBJ2-5, with TRBD1 identical over 10 bases. In germline, CDR1 is ENHRY, CDR2 SYGVKD. The ends lost 6 bases at V and 5 bases at J; junction bases unmatched: 9. The CDR3 is 15 amino acids. In DNA, the CDR3 is TGTGCCATCAGGGGGACAGGGGCAATTGGGGAGACCCAGTACTTC. It yields the protein CAIRGTGAIGETQYF.

The rearrangement uses TRBV7-2 and TRBJ2-1, with D maybe TRBD2 (5 bases). This CDR3 region has 13 residues. The germline V and J ends were trimmed by 1 base and 10 bases, with 11 bases remaining between them. Germline V gene sequence: CDR1 SGHTA, CDR2 FQGNSA. CDR3 nucleotides: TGTGCCAGCAGCTTAGGGCGCATAGCGGAGCAGTTCTTC. This translates into CASSLGRIAEQFF.

This clone was found once. The genes are TRBV6-6 and TRBJ2-5, with TRBD2 matching over 7 bases. The closer fit of TRBJ2-7 to the DNA end suggests the J call may be wrong. CDR3 size: 14 residues. Looked up from germline, CDR1 is MNHNY and CDR2 is SVGAGI (reference sequence). The CDR3 spells CASSYSGEGNEQYF. The CDR3 bases are TGTGCCAGCAGTTACTCGGGGGAGGGAAACGAGCAGTACTTC.

This chain connects TRBV21-1 to TRBJ2-1; the D call of TRBD2 is as the table states it, not checked on the DNA. TRBV21-1 is deemed a pseudogene. The CDR3 spans 17 residues. CDR3 sequence (DNA): TGTGCCAGCAGCAAAGGTGACTGCCTAGCGTGCTTCAATGAGCAGTTCTTC. Translating it yields CASSKGDCLACFNEQFF.

This clone was seen once. The chain carries TRBV2 and TRBJ2-2; weak D call: TRBD2 (5 bases). The germline gives CDR1 SNHLY, CDR2 FYNNEI. There are 15 residues in the CDR3. With 6 bases removed from V and 3 bases from J, the gap between germline ends came to 14 bases. CDR3 in DNA: TGTGCCAGCAGCTTACTAGGGTCCCACACCGGGGAGCTGTTTTTT. Translating it yields CASSLLGSHTGELFF.

V and J are TRBV28 and TRBJ1-2; TRBD1 agrees at 7 bases. The germline V gene has CDR1 MDHEN and CDR2 SYDVKM. There are 15 residues in the CDR3. Unmatched junction bases numbered 11, after V lost 6 bases and J lost 4 bases. The CDR3 region is CASSWAGTVGYGYTF. CDR3 sequence (DNA): TGTGCCAGCAGCTGGGCAGGGACAGTAGGCTATGGCTACACCTTC.

This chain links TRBV28 with TRBJ1-4, with D possibly TRBD1 on 5 matching bases. Trimming took off 5 bases at V and 0 bases at J, with 19 bases between the two ends. CDR3 length: 18 amino acids. Germline-derived CDR1 and CDR2 are MDHEN and SYDVKM. CDR3 sequence (DNA): TGTGCCAGCAGTCCAGGCTCGGCAGGGTGGGCAACTAATGAAAAACTGTTTTTT. Translation: CASSPGSAGWATNEKLFF. The complete variable domain, with remaining parts taken from reference TRBV28 and TRBJ1-4, reads DVKVTQSSRYLVKRTGEKVFLECVQDMDHENMFWYRQDPGLGLRLIYFSYDVKMKEKGDIPEGYSVSREKKERFSLILESASTNQTSMYLCASSPGSAGWATNEKLFFGSGTQLSVL.

The V call is TRBV6-5, the J call TRBJ1-2; TRBD1 aligns across 7 bases. V shed 2 bases, J shed 5 bases, and the junction held 5 bases outside the gene matches. The CDR3 covers 14 residues. CDR1 is MNHEY and CDR2 is SVGAGI in the germline V gene. The CDR3 loop is CASSYTGASYGYTF. CDR3 in DNA: TGTGCCAGCAGTTACACAGGGGCGAGTTATGGCTACACCTTC.

This clone appeared once. V usage is TRBV19 and J usage is TRBJ2-1; D gene uncertain. The germline gives CDR1 LNHDA, CDR2 SQIVND (reference sequence). CDR3 size: 14 residues. Trimming removed 5 bases from V and 4 bases from J, with 12 bases in between. CDR3 in amino acids: CASSVLHGYNEQFF. In nucleotides, the CDR3 is TGTGCCAGTAGTGTACTCCACGGTTACAATGAGCAGTTCTTC.

The chain couples TRBV7-9 to TRBJ2-1, with 8 bases identical to TRBD1. Germline assignment: CDR1 SEHNR and CDR2 FQNEAQ (reference sequence). The length of the CDR3 is 15 residues. After removal of 5 bases from V and 5 bases from J, the junction contained 8 bases not matched to a gene. DNA for the CDR3: TGTGCCAGCAGCCCCGGGACAGGAGAAAACAATGAGCAGTTCTTC. This sequence encodes CASSPGTGENNEQFF.

The chain joins TRBV5-4 to TRBJ1-2; TRBD1 is a possible D gene (6 bases). The germline CDR1 and CDR2 sequences are SGHNT and YYREEE (reference sequence). The V and J ends lost 0 bases and 3 bases respectively, with 6 bases between them. The CDR3 runs to 13 residues. CDR3 protein: CASSLGGHYGYTF. The CDR3 DNA reads TGTGCCAGCAGCTTGGGGGGGCACTATGGCTACACCTTC.

The J gene is TRBJ2-3, the V gene TRBV28, with 10 bases that match TRBD2. Germline-derived CDR1 and CDR2 are MDHEN and SYDVKM. CDR3 length: 15 residues. The ends lost 6 bases at V and 2 bases at J; junction bases unmatched: 5. CDR3 loop: CASRLAGGITDTQYF. The CDR3 DNA reads TGTGCCAGCAGGTTAGCGGGGGGAATCACAGATACGCAGTATTTT.